This T cell receptor beta chain was obtained from a study of tissue T cells after allogeneic stem cell transplantation. Study-wide findings and caveats: Within patients, tissue anatomy strongly shaped TCR repertoire composition.

Clones were read by immunoSEQ multiplex PCR, and TCRdb kept only the in-frame ones, dropping some. There are under 7,000 clones in the sample; roughly half occur only once, and 7.8% lies in the top ten. Regarding this clone: What it binds is unknown. Any gene name here is a mouse gene name.

Time point specified: mouse harvest day 7 after allogeneic transplant. Tail vein injection delivered 10^7 T-cell-depleted bone marrow cells and 10^6 splenic CD5+ T cells. Sequencing used gut tissue. The sequence was obtained from a female BALB/c mouse given C57BL/6 T cells with graft-versus-host disease after an allogeneic hematopoietic cell transplant.

CDR3 protein: CASSLAYAEQFF. CDR3 bases read: TGTGCCAGCTCTCTCGCCTATGCTGAGCAGTTC. The rearrangement links TRBV12-2 to TRBJ2-1; D remains unclear. Read sequence stops 1 residue before the CDR3 end, and the germline J gene provides the missing end. The CDR3 has 12 amino acids. Germline CDR1 SGHLS, CDR2 HYDKME. With 0 bases removed from V and 3 bases from J, the gap between germline ends came to 2 bases.